This T cell receptor beta chain comes out of a study of blood T cell repertoires in COVID-19 (dated by TCRdb to about 2020). General notes on the study: Samples from collaborators originated in the United States, Italy and Spain and spanned both the acute and convalescent phases of COVID-19. A de-identified subject ID, COVID-19 status, age in years and sex were almost always included in the sample metadata. The repertoires were made available in a free public database intended to serve as a resource for research on the immune response to SARS-CoV-2. Where available, HLA class I and class II types were obtained from metadata supplied by the sample provider rather than from assay-based typing. The samples were drawn from two sources: the first 160 participants of the ongoing ImmuneRACE study, and 950 to 1,500 subjects contributed by 6 global collaborators. The material from the prospective study consisted of cDNA or gDNA derived from T cells, B-cell-depleted T cells, or PBMCs. Subjects who had been exposed to COVID-19, were actively infected with it, or had recovered from it provided the deeply sampled blood TCRbeta repertoires that made up the dataset.

The CDR3 sequence holds 15 residues, the cysteine and phenylalanine included. Of the read, only the CDR3 DNA is kept; its 45 bases are in frame from base 1. V is trimmed back by 2 bases and J by 3 bases, and the junction contains 7 bases that no gene match accounts for. The germline V gene gives CDR1 as SGDLS and CDR2 as YYNGEE. To note about this clone: Its antigen target is currently unknown. No base-level quality is on record; no much larger clone is a single base apart.

Summary of the overall study and its limitations: Clinical and demographic metadata were provided uncurated, with the amount varying by source and participant.

Whole blood was collected in K2EDTA tubes by collaborating institutions according to the institutions' own protocols. Collaborator samples were shipped for TCRbeta analysis as frozen whole blood, isolated PBMCs, or DNA extracted from either sample type. The immunoSEQ Assay, a bias-controlled multiplex PCR, was used to amplify TCRbeta CDR3 regions from genomic DNA. The study's own analysis went as follows. Nucleated cell counts per sample were estimated from amplification of reference gene primers within the assay. To quantify the absolute abundance of each unique TCRbeta CDR3 rearrangement, sequence reads were collapsed and filtered. For each sample, productive Simpson clonality was calculated by taking the square root of Simpson's diversity index across productive rearrangements. In its TCRdb copy, this immuneACCESS table keeps in-frame sequences only and misses some clones. Where compared with another copy, unresolved V genes explain less than half of these, and the others have no known cause. That table is the source of V, J and clone size, and D and trimming were worked out from the DNA. Present in this sample are about 380,000 clones, 90% of which were seen just once. Jointly, the top ten make up around 7% of the sample.

The source of this sequence is a man aged 18 to 35 with active or convalescent COVID-19. The V and J genes are TRBV9 and TRBJ2-7, and 8 junctional nucleotides match TRBD2. The sample comprised peripheral blood. CDR3 protein: CASSVAGGLFYEQYF. In nucleotide form, the sequence is TGTGCCAGCAGCGTTGCGGGAGGTCTTTTCTACGAGCAGTACTTC.